This paragraph covers one TCR beta chain sequence. Its antigen is currently unknown. The data are from a study of graft-versus-host responses after intestinal transplantation. Study in general: Recipients received multivisceral, liver-intestinal, or isolated intestinal transplants. Study conclusions and caveats: Allografts carried high graft-versus-host to host-versus-graft clonal ratios in patients having graft-donor T cell macrochimerism. GvH clone levels peaked in circulation, and this peak was associated with early post-transplant HvG declines. Recipient marrow contained GvH clones, some of which appeared first in ileum or blood.

The protocol was immunoSEQ multiplex PCR, while the TCRdb copy is restricted to in-frame clones and leaves out a portion. The sample carries about 86,000 clones, about 88% recorded once. Germline V CDR1 and CDR2: MNHEY, SMNVEV (reference sequence). The CDR3 spans 15 residues. V was pared by 2 bases and J by 4 bases, with 3 bases of the junction left unmatched. The chain recombines TRBV27 with TRBJ2-3, with 10 bases lining up with TRBD1. This sequence originates from a human donor who was the organ donor for an intestinal transplant. The source was unstimulated CD4+ T cells sorted from spleen or lymph node cells, collected before transplant. The CDR3 loop is CASSLGQGESDTQYF. CDR3 in DNA: TGTGCCAGCAGTTTAGGACAGGGGGAATCAGATACGCAGTATTTT.